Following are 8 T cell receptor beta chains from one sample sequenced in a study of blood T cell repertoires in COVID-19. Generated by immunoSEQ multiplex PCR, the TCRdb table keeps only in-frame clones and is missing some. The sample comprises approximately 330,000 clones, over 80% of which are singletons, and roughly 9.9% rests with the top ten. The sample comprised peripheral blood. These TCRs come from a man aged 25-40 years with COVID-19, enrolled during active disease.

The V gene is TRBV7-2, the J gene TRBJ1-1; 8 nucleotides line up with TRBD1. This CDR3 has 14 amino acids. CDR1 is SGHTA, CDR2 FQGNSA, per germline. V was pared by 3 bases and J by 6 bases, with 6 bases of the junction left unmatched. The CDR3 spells CASSFQDRVAEAFF. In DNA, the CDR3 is TGTGCCAGCAGCTTCCAGGACAGGGTGGCTGAAGCTTTCTTT.

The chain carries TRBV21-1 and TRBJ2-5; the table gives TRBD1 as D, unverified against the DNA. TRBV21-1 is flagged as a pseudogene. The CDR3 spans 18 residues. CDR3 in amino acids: CASSKVGLYDTTQETQYF. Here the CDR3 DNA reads TGTGCCAGCAGCAAAGTGGGGCTTTATGACACCACTCAAGAGACCCAGTACTTC.

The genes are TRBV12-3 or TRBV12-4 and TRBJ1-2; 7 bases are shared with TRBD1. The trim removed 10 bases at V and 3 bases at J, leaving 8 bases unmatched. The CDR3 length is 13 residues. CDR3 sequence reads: CATKQGLDYGYTF. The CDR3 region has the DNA TGTGCCACCAAACAGGGGTTGGACTATGGCTACACCTTC.

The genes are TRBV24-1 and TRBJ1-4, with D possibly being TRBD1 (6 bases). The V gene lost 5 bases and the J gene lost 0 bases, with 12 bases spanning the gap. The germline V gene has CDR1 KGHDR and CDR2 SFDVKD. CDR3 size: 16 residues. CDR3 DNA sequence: TGTGCCACCAGTGTCCACCAGGGGACAACTAATGAAAAACTGTTTTTT. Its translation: CATSVHQGTTNEKLFF.

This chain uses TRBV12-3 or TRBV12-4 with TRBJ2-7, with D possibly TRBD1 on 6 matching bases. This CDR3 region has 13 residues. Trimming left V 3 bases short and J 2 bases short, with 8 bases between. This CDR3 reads CASSLAGAYEQYF. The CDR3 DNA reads TGTGCCAGCAGTTTGGCAGGGGCCTACGAGCAGTACTTC.

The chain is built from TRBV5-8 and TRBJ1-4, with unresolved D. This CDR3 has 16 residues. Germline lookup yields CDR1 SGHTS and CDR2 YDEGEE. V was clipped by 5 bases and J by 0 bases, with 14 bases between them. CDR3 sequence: CASSFGMTSTNEKLFF. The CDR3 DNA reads TGTGCCAGCAGTTTCGGAATGACATCAACTAATGAAAAACTGTTTTTT.

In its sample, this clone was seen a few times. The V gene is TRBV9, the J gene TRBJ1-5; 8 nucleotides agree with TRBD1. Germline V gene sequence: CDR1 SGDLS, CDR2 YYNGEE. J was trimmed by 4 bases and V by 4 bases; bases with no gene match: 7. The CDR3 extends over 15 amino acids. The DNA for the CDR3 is TGTGCCAGCAGCAGGACAGGGTGGGGAAATCAGCCCCAGCATTTT. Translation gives CASSRTGWGNQPQHF.

CDR3 protein: CASSLDSGSIDEQFF. In DNA form, the CDR3 reads TGTGCCAGCAGCTTGGACAGCGGGAGCATCGATGAGCAGTTCTTC. This rearrangement joins TRBV5-4 to TRBJ2-1, with 8 bases identical to TRBD2. CDR1 and CDR2 from the germline V gene are SGHNT and YYREEE (reference sequence). The CDR3 has 15 amino acids. Trimming took 0 bases from V and 8 from J; bases not matched to a gene: 7.